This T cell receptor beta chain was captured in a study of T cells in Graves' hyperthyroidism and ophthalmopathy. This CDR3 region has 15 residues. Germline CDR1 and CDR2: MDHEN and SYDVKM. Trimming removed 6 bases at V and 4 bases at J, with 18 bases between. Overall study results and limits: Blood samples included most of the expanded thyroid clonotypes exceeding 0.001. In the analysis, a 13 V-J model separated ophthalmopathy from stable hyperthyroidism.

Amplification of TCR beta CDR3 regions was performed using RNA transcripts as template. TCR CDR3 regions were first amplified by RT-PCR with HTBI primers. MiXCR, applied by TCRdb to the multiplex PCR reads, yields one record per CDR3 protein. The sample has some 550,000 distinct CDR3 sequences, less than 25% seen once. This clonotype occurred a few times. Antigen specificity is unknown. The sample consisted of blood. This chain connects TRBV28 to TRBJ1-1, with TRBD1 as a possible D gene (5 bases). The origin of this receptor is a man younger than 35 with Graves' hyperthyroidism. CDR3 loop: CASRTLGVSGTEAFF. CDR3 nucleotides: TGTGCCAGCAGGACCTTGGGGGTTTCGGGCACTGAAGCTTTCTTT.